These 2 T cell receptor beta chains share one sample of origin, sequenced in a study of graft-versus-host responses after intestinal transplantation. The data were produced by immunoSEQ multiplex PCR, yet TCRdb's version contains in-frame clones alone and is incomplete. The table includes 100,000 or so clones, roughly 91% detected once. Antigen specificity for these receptors is unknown. The sequencing here drew on unstimulated CD8+ T cells sorted from spleen or lymph node cells, taken before intestinal transplant. The origin of the receptors is a human donor who received an intestinal transplant.

The chain has TRBV10-3 and TRBJ1-2; 10 bases map to TRBD1. The CDR3 runs to 16 residues. The germline V gene encodes CDR1 ENHRY and CDR2 SYGVKD. The ends lost 0 bases at V and 3 bases at J; junction bases unmatched: 4. The CDR3 DNA follows: TGTGCCATCAGTGAGTCCAGACAGGGGGCATACTATGGCTACACCTTC. Protein sequence: CAISESRQGAYYGYTF.

The rearrangement links TRBV19 to TRBJ2-7; 7 bases match TRBD1. In germline, CDR1 is LNHDA, CDR2 SQIVND (reference sequence). V lost 7 bases, J lost 5 bases, and 5 bases stayed unmatched. The CDR3 length is 12 residues. The CDR3 DNA follows: TGTGCCAGTAAGGGGGCGGCCCACGAGCAGTACTTC. As protein: CASKGAAHEQYF.